The T cell receptor beta chain under discussion was sequenced for a study of CD8 T cells in ankylosing spondylitis (dated by TCRdb to the late 2010s). Looking at the study overall: T cell receptor beta repertoires were profiled in healthy donors and ankylosing spondylitis patients so that disease-linked TCR variants could be found. Peripheral blood was sampled, and synovial fluid was also collected from ankylosing spondylitis patients. The full study cohort was made up of under 30 ankylosing spondylitis patients and some 100 healthy donors.

The research as a whole found: According to the report, matched synovial fluid samples from ankylosing spondylitis patients were significantly enriched for the disease-linked clones. The disease-linked clones showed a CD8+ phenotype and occurred at relatively low frequencies in peripheral blood. Blood from ankylosing spondylitis patients appeared to be characterized by a TCR beta motif composed of 7 to 9 highly homologous amino acid variants. Some motif variants were previously reported in synovial fluid and blood of reactive arthritis patients, suggesting common disease-initiation mechanisms.

Note on this clonotype: Its binding antigen is unknown. Base-call qualities are not available, and no considerably larger clone is one nucleotide away.

The reads were generated on an Illumina HiSeq 2500. TCR beta libraries were prepared by quantitative 5'-RACE with molecular barcodes. The source study handled its data this way. To identify disease-linked TCR variants, a new computational method was used, one built on a probabilistic model of VDJ rearrangement. Clones were called with MiXCR by TCRdb after fastp trimmed the public reads at Q25, and only in-frame beta chains were retained. Each record represents a unique CDR3 protein, reported with the most common genes and DNA among its rows. The V and J calls and clone size come from TCRdb's table, not from the authors' own analysis. The sample table shows a few hundred thousand distinct CDR3 sequences, and roughly 8% are seen once. The top ten constitute about 15% of the sample. CDR1 and CDR2 (WNHNN, SYGVQD) derive from the germline V gene (reference sequence). The V end gives up 6 bases and the J end 0 bases, leaving 7 bases in the junction not matched to a gene. The CDR3 sequence holds 18 residues, the cysteine and phenylalanine included. Only the CDR3 region is kept as DNA, spanning 54 bases read in frame from base 1.

This TCR was sampled from a male donor with ankylosing spondylitis. Sample: blood, either unsorted or a sorted T cell fraction (not recorded which). The chain uses TRBV10-1 and TRBJ2-2, with 13 bases in between that match TRBD2. Here is the DNA: TGCGCCAGCAGGGATGGACTAGCGGGAGTACCGAACACCGGGGAGCTGTTTTTT. This encodes CASRDGLAGVPNTGELFF.